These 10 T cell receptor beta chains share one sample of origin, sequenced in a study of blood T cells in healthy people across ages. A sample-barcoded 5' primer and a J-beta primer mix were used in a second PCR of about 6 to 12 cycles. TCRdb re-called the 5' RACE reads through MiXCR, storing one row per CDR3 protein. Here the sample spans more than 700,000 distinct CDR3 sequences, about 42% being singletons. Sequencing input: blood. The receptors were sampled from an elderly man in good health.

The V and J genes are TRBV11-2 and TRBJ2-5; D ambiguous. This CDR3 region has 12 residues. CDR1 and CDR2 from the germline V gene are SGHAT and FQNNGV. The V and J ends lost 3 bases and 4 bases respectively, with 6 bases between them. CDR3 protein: CASSFQRETQYF. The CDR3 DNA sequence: TGTGCCAGCAGCTTTCAGAGAGAGACCCAGTACTTC.

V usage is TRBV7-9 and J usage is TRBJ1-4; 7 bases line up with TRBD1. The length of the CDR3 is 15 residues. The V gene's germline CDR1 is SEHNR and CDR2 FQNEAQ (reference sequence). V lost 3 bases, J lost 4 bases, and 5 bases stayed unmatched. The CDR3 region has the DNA TGTGCCAGCAGCTTTCCGAGACAGGGTAATGAAAAACTGTTTTTT. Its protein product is CASSFPRQGNEKLFF. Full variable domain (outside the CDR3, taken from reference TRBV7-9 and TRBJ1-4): DTGVSQNPRHKITKRGQNVTFRCDPISEHNRLYWYRQTLGQGPEFLTYFQNEAQLEKSRLLSDRFSAERPKGSFSTLEIQRTEQGDSAMYLCASSFPRQGNEKLFFGSGTQLSVL.

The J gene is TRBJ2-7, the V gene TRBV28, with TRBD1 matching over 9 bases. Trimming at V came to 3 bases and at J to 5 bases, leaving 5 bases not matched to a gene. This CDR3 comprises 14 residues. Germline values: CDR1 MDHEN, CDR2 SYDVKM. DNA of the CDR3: TGTGCCAGCAGTTTCGACAGGGGGGTGGACGAGCAGTACTTC. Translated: CASSFDRGVDEQYF.

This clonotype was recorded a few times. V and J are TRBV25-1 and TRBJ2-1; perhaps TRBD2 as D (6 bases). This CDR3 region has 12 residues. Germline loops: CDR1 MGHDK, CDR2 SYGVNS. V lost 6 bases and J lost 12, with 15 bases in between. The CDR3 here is CASSGGGIVQFF. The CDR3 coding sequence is TGTGCCAGCAGCGGAGGAGGGATTGTGCAGTTCTTC.

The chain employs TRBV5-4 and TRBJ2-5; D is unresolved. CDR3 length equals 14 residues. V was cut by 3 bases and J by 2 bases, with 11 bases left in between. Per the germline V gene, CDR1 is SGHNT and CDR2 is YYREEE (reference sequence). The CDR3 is CASSSDLGQETQYF. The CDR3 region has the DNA TGTGCCAGCAGCTCGGATCTTGGGCAAGAGACCCAGTACTTC.

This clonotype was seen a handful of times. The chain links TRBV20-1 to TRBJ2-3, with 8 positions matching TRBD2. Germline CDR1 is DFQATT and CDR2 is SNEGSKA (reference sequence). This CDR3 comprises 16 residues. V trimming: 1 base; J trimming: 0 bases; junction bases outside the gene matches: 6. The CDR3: CSARGGLGGSTDTQYF. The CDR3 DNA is TGCAGTGCTAGAGGGGGACTAGGGGGAAGCACAGATACGCAGTATTTT.

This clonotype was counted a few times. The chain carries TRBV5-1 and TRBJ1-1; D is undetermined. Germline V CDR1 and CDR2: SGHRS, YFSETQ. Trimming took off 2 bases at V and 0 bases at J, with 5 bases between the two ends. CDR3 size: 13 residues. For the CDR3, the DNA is TGCGCCAGCAGCTTCCAGATGAACACTGAAGCTTTCTTT. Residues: CASSFQMNTEAFF.

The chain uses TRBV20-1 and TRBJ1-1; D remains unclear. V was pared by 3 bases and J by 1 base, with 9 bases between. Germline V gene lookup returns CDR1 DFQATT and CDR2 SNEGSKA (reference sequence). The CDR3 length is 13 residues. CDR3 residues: CSARGTPNTEAFF. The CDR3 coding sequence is TGCAGTGCTAGGGGTACACCGAACACTGAAGCTTTCTTT.

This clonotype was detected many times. CDR3 bases: TGCGCCAGCAGCTTGGAGTTAGCGGGAGCTGGGGGGAAGGAGCAGTTCTTC. Its protein is CASSLELAGAGGKEQFF. The chain combines TRBV5-1 with TRBJ2-1; 9 bases agree with TRBD2. The V segment lost 0 bases and the J segment 10 bases; nucleotides outside the gene matches: 14. This CDR3 is 17 amino acids long. The germline gives CDR1 SGHRS, CDR2 YFSETQ.

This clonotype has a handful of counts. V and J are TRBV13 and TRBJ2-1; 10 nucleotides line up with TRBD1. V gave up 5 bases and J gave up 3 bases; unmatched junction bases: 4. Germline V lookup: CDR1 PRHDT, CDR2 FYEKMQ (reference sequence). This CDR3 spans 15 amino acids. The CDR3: CASSTGTGVYNEQFF. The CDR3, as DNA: TGTGCCAGCAGCACCGGGACAGGGGTCTACAATGAGCAGTTCTTC.